This record covers a single T cell receptor (beta chain). Synthetically made TCR analog templates were put into each PCR as spikes. The protocol was immunoSEQ multiplex PCR, while the TCRdb copy is restricted to in-frame clones and leaves out a portion. The sample records about 43,000 clones, 65% to 85% being singletons. The entry originates in a study of PD-L1 blockade in urothelial cancer. Study at large: When patients started atezolizumab at some point between 2014 and 2015, it was given at 1,200 mg intravenously every 3 weeks. Patients arrived having already received 0 to 3 prior chemotherapy regimens.

Germline-derived CDR1 and CDR2 are GTSNPN and SVGIG (reference sequence). CDR3 size: 15 residues. Trimming removed 2 bases from V and 4 bases from J, with 15 bases in between. Described time point: pretreatment peripheral blood. Patients were living with locally advanced or metastatic urothelial carcinoma. This TCR came from a man aged 55 to 70 with urothelial cancer. The chain uses TRBV30 and TRBJ1-3; D not resolved. Here the sequenced sample was PBMCs, taken around atezolizumab (anti-PD-L1) treatment. In nucleotides, the CDR3 is TGTGCCTGGAGTCTAACCGCGGGATCGGGAAACACCATATATTTT. This gives the protein CAWSLTAGSGNTIYF.